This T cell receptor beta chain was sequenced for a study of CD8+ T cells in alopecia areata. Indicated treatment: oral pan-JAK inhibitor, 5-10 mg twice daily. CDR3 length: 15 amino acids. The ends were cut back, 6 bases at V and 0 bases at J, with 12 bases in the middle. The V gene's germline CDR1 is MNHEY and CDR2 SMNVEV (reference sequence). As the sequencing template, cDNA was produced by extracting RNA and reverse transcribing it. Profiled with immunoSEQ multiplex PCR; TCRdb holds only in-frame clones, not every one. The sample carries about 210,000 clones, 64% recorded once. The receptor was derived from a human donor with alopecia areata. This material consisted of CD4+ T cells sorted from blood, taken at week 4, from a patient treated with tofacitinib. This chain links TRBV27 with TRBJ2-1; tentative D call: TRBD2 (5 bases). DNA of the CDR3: TGTGCCAGCAGCCACGGGGTCATCTCCTACAATGAGCAGTTCTTC. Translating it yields CASSHGVISYNEQFF.